Below are 14 T cell receptor beta chains sequenced from a single sample in a study of OX40 agonist ivuxolimab in advanced cancers. Produced via immunoSEQ multiplex PCR; TCRdb's table is partial and in-frame only. The sample records tens of thousands of clones, approximately 91% being singletons. The source material was CD4+ or CD8+ T cells sorted from blood, sampled in a trial of the OX40 agonist ivuxolimab. The receptors derive from an adult with an advanced solid tumor such as melanoma, head and neck, liver or kidney cancer.

This chain uses TRBV7-9 with TRBJ2-3; D remains ambiguous. Germline CDR1 reads SEHNR; CDR2 reads FQNEAQ (reference sequence). This CDR3 has 15 amino acids. V lost 5 bases to trimming and J lost 0 bases, with 12 bases between them. For the CDR3, the DNA is TGTGCCAGCAGCCACTACGCCACCAGCACAGATACGCAGTATTTT. Its translation: CASSHYATSTDTQYF.

The chain employs TRBV7-2 and TRBJ2-5; the match to TRBD2 covers 9 bases. The CDR3 runs 15 residues. V lost 1 base to trimming and J lost 4 bases; unmatched junction nucleotides: 4. Per germline, CDR1 SGHTA and CDR2 FQGNSA. CDR3 nucleotides: TGTGCCAGCAGCTTAGTGCGGGGGGGCCCAGAGACCCAGTACTTC. Protein: CASSLVRGGPETQYF.

In its sample, this clone was seen a few times. Only one base separates this from a far larger clonotype, so it likely reflects a read error. The chain joins TRBV5-6 to TRBJ2-5, with 9 bases that match TRBD1. Per the germline V gene, CDR1 is SGHDT and CDR2 is YYEEEE. The CDR3 is 16 residues long. Germline trimming cut 3 bases from V and 3 bases from J; bases unmatched to any gene: 9. The CDR3 loop is CASSSRDRDLKETQYF. The CDR3 DNA follows: TGTGCCAGCAGCTCCCGGGACAGGGACCTCAAAGAGACCCAGTACTTC.

This chain joins TRBV28 and TRBJ1-1; a possible D gene is TRBD1 (6 bases). Trimming pared 3 bases from V and 4 bases from J, leaving 12 bases between. The CDR3 sequence is 14 residues long. The germline CDR1 and CDR2 sequences are MDHEN and SYDVKM. The CDR3 DNA reads as TGTGCCAGCAGTTTGGGGGGCGAGGTCACTGAAGCTTTCTTT. Amino acids: CASSLGGEVTEAFF.

The chain recombines TRBV5-5 with TRBJ1-1; D is perhaps TRBD1 (6 bases). Germline CDR1 is SGHKS and CDR2 is YYEKEE (reference sequence). V was shortened by 2 bases and J by 7 bases, with 6 bases between the two germline ends. The CDR3 is 11 residues long. DNA for the CDR3: TGTGCCAGCAGCTTAGGGGGTGAAGCTTTCTTT. It specifies CASSLGGEAFF.

The chain has TRBV6-6 and TRBJ1-2; weak D call: TRBD1 (5 bases). Germline loops: CDR1 MNHNY, CDR2 SVGAGI (reference sequence). The CDR3 extends over 13 amino acids. Between the trimmed V and J ends, which lost 5 bases and 4 bases, there was a span of 11 bases. CDR3 DNA: TGTGCCAGCAGTCCGGGACTCAGCTATGGCTACACCTTC. Amino acids: CASSPGLSYGYTF.

The chain uses TRBV4-1 and TRBJ1-4; D is perhaps TRBD1 (5 bases). In germline, CDR1 is MGHRA, CDR2 YSYEKL. This CDR3 comprises 15 residues. V was clipped by 4 bases and J by 2 bases, with 11 bases between them. This chain's CDR3 is CASSPRDVTNEKLFF. Written as DNA, the CDR3 is TGCGCCAGCAGCCCCCGGGACGTTACTAATGAAAAACTGTTTTTT.

This clone was seen just once. This sequence joins TRBV2 and TRBJ2-1, with 15 nucleotides matching TRBD2. V dropped 5 bases and J dropped 2; count of bases not matched to a gene: 10. From germline, CDR1 is SNHLY and CDR2 FYNNEI. The CDR3 totals 19 residues. CDR3 sequence (DNA): TGTGCCAGCAGTTTCATTGGGACTAGCGGGGGGTCCGCCTACAATGAGCAGTTCTTC. This encodes CASSFIGTSGGSAYNEQFF. Using reference TRBV2 and TRBJ2-1 for the parts outside the CDR3, the full variable domain is EPEVTQTPSHQVTQMGQEVILRCVPISNHLYFYWYRQILGQKVEFLVSFYNNEISEKSEIFDDQFSVERPDGSNFTLKIRSTKLEDSAMYFCASSFIGTSGGSAYNEQFFGPGTRLTVL.

The V gene is TRBV6-1, the J gene TRBJ2-7; no reliable D call. The germline V and J ends were trimmed by 3 bases and 5 bases, with 5 bases remaining between them. The CDR3 loop spans 11 amino acids. Germline assignment: CDR1 MNHNS and CDR2 SASEGT. The CDR3 sequence is CASSEDHEQYF. DNA for the CDR3: TGTGCCAGCAGTGAGGACCACGAGCAGTACTTC.

This clone was seen just once. The chain employs TRBV5-6 and TRBJ2-1, with a possible D match to TRBD1 (5 bases). CDR3 length equals 15 residues. The V gene's germline CDR1 is SGHDT and CDR2 YYEEEE. With 4 bases removed from V and 3 bases from J, the gap between germline ends came to 14 bases. CDR3 nucleotide sequence: TGTGCCAGCAGCCCTCCCCAGGGTAGCTACAATGAGCAGTTCTTC. The encoded protein is CASSPPQGSYNEQFF.

This clone showed up just a few times. The genes are TRBV4-1 and TRBJ1-3, with D perhaps matching TRBD1 (5 bases). This CDR3 spans 17 amino acids. The V end lost 4 bases, the J end lost 0 bases, and 16 bases lay between the germline ends. CDR1 MGHRA and CDR2 YSYEKL come from the germline V gene. This CDR3 is CASSPTAGTVSGNTIYF. In nucleotides, the CDR3 is TGCGCCAGCAGCCCTACAGCCGGGACTGTCTCTGGAAACACCATATATTTT.

This chain links TRBV6-6 with TRBJ2-7; D is undetermined. CDR1 and CDR2 (germline): MNHNY, SVGAGI (reference sequence). The CDR3 consists of 13 residues. Trimming removed 0 bases at V and 1 base at J, with 4 bases between. CDR3 loop: CASSYSGSYEQYF. DNA for the CDR3: TGTGCCAGCAGTTACTCGGGGTCCTACGAGCAGTACTTC.

The genes are TRBV9 and TRBJ2-3; 10 bases align to TRBD2. With V trimmed by 2 bases and J by 3 bases, 6 bases remained unmatched. CDR1 and CDR2 from the germline V gene are SGDLS and YYNGEE. CDR3 length: 16 amino acids. CDR3 residues: CASSVSGGELTDTQYF. The DNA of the CDR3 is TGTGCCAGCAGCGTGAGCGGGGGGGAACTTACAGATACGCAGTATTTT.

The V call is TRBV4-3, the J call TRBJ1-3; no firm D call. Looked up from germline, CDR1 is LGHNA and CDR2 is YSLEER. The CDR3 runs to 15 residues. V lost 1 base to trimming and J lost 0 bases, with 7 bases between them. CDR3 residues: CASSQVLSSGNTIYF. In DNA, the CDR3 is TGCGCCAGCAGCCAAGTCCTGAGCTCTGGAAACACCATATATTTT.